This T cell receptor (beta chain) was sequenced for a study of blood T cell repertoires in COVID-19. Study in general: T cells, B-cell-depleted T cells, or PBMCs supplied cDNA or gDNA.

V was clipped by 4 bases and J by 2 bases, with 14 bases between them. Germline assignment: CDR1 SGHRS and CDR2 YFSETQ. This CDR3 is built from 15 residues. Cohort allocation depended upon clinical history that participants reported. In Cohort 3, a recovered donor had either two negative PCRs, clearance, or symptom resolution. Clones were sequenced by immunoSEQ multiplex PCR, and TCRdb holds only the in-frame ones, with some missing. This table holds 240,000 or so clones, 75% to 90% found once. The sequence came from a man in his forties who had recovered from COVID-19. The sequenced sample was PBMCs or T cells enriched from blood (not recorded which). This rearrangement joins TRBV5-1 to TRBJ2-3, with D maybe TRBD2 (7 bases). The CDR3 sequence: CASSGGRGSTDTQYF. CDR3 DNA: TGCGCCAGCAGCGGGGGGCGGGGGTCCACAGATACGCAGTATTTT.